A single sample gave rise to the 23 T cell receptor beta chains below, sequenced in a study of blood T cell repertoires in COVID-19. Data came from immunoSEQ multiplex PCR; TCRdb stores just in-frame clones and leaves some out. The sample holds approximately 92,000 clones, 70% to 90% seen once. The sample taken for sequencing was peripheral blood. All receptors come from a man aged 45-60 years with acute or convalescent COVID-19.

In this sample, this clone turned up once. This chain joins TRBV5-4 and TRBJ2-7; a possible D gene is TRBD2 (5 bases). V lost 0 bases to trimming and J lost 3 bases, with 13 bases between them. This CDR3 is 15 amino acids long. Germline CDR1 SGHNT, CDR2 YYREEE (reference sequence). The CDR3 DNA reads TGTGCCAGCAGCTTGGATTCGGGGTCACACTACGAGCAGTACTTC. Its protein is CASSLDSGSHYEQYF. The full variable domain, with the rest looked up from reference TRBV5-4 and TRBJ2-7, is ETGVTQSPTHLIKTRGQQVTLRCSSQSGHNTVSWYQQALGQGPQFIFQYYREEENGRGNFPPRFSGLQFPNYSSELNVNALELDDSALYLCASSLDSGSHYEQYFGPGTRLTVT.

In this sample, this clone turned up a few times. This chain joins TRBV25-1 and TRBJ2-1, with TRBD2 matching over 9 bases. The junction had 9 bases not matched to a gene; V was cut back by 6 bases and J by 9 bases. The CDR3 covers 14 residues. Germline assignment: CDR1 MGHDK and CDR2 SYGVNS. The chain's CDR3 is CASRHASGNSEQFF. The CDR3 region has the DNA TGTGCCAGCAGACATGCTAGCGGGAATAGTGAGCAGTTCTTC.

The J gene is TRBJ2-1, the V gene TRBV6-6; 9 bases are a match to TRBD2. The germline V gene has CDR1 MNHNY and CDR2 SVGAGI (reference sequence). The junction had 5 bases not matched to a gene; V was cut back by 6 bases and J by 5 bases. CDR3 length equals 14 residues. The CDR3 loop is CASRAGGPNNEQFF. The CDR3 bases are TGTGCCAGCAGGGCGGGGGGGCCCAACAATGAGCAGTTCTTC.

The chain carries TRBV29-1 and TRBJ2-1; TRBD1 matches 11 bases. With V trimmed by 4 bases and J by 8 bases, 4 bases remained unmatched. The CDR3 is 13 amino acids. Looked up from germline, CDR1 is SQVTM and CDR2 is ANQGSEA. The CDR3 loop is CSVGDRGNYEQFF. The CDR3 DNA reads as TGCAGCGTTGGGGACAGGGGGAACTATGAGCAGTTCTTC.

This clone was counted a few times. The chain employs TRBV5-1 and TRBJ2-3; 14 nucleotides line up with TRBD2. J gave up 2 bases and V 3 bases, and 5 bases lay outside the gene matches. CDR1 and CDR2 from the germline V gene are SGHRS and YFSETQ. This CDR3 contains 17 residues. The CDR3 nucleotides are TGCGCCAGCAGCTCGACGGGACTAGCGGGAGTCACAGATACGCAGTATTTT. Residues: CASSSTGLAGVTDTQYF. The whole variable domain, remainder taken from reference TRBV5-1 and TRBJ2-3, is KAGVTQTPRYLIKTRGQQVTLSCSPISGHRSVSWYQQTPGQGLQFLFEYFSETQRNKGNFPGRFSGRQFSNSRSEMNVSTLELGDSALYLCASSSTGLAGVTDTQYFGPGTRLTVL.

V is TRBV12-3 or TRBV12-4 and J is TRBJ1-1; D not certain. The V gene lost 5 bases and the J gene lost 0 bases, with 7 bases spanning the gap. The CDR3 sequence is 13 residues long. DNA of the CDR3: TGTGCCAGCAGTCCCCCGGTGAACACTGAAGCTTTCTTT. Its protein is CASSPPVNTEAFF.

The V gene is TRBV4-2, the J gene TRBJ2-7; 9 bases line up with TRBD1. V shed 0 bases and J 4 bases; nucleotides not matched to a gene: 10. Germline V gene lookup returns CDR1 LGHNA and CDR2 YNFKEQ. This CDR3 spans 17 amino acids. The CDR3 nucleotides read TGTGCCAGCAGCCAAGACCTCTCCGGGACAGGGAATTACGAGCAGTACTTC. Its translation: CASSQDLSGTGNYEQYF.

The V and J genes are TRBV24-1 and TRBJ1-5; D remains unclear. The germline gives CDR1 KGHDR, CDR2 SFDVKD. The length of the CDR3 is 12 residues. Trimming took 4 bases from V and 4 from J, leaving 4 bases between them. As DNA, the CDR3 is TGTGCCACCAGTGAGTTAAATCAGCCCCAGCATTTT. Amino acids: CATSELNQPQHF.

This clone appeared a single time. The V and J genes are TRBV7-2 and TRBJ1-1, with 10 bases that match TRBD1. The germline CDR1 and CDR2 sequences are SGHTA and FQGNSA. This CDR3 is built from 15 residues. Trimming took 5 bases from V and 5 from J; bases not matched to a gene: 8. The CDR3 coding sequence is TGTGCCAGCAGCCCAAGACAGGGGGCTAGGACTGAAGCTTTCTTT. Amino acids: CASSPRQGARTEAFF.

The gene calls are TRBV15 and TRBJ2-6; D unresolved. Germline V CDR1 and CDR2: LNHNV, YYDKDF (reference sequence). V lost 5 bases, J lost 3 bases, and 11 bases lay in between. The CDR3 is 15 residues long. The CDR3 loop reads CATSPRSGGANVLTF. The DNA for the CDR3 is TGTGCCACCAGCCCCAGGTCAGGTGGGGCCAACGTCCTGACTTTC. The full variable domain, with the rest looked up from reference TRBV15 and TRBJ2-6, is DAMVIQNPRYQVTQFGKPVTLSCSQTLNHNVMYWYQQKSSQAPKLLFHYYDKDFNNEADTPDNFQSRRPNTSFCFLDIRSPGLGDTAMYLCATSPRSGGANVLTFGAGSRLTVL.

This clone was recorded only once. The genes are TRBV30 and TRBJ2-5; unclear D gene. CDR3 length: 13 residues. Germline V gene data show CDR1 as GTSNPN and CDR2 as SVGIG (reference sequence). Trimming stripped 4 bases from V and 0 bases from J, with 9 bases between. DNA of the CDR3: TGTGCCTGGACGGGTACTAACCAAGAGACCCAGTACTTC. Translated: CAWTGTNQETQYF.

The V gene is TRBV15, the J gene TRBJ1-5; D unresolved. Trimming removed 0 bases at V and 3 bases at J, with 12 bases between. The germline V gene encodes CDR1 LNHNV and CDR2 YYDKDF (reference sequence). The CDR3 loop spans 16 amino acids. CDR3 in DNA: TGTGCCACCAGCAGAGAGGCAGGCGCTTACAATCAGCCCCAGCATTTT. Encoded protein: CATSREAGAYNQPQHF.

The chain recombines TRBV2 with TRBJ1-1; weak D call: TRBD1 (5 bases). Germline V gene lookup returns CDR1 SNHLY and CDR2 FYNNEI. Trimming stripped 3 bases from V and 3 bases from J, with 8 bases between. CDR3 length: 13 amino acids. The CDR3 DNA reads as TGTGCCAGCAGTGACAGGGAGGACACTGAAGCTTTCTTT. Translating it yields CASSDREDTEAFF.

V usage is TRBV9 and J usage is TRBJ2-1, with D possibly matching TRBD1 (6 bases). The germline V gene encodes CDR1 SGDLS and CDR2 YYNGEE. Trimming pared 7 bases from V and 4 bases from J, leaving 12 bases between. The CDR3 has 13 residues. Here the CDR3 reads CASGGFSYNEQFF. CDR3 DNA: TGTGCCAGCGGGGGCTTCTCGTACAATGAGCAGTTCTTC.

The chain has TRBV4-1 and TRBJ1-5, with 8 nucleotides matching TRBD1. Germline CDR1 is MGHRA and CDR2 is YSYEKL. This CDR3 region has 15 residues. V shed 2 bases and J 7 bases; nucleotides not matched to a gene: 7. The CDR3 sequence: CASSQTTGVNQPQHF. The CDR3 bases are TGCGCCAGCAGCCAAACGACAGGGGTGAACCAGCCCCAGCATTTT.

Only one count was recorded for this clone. CDR3 in DNA: TGTGCCAGCAGCCCGACTAGCGTCGGAAACATTCAGTACTTC. Amino acids: CASSPTSVGNIQYF. This rearrangement joins TRBV7-2 to TRBJ2-4; 8 positions match TRBD2. The ends lost 5 bases at V and 6 bases at J; junction bases unmatched: 6. The CDR3 is 14 amino acids. Germline assignment: CDR1 SGHTA and CDR2 FQGNSA.

Here the CDR3 DNA reads TGTGCCAGAAGCCCTATAGGGGGAGCTAACTATGGCTACACCTTC. Translated: CARSPIGGANYGYTF. The chain uses TRBV5-3 and TRBJ1-2, with a possible D match to TRBD1 (6 bases). TRBV5-3 is designated an ORF whose function remains uncertain. This CDR3 spans 15 amino acids. Trimming removed 4 bases from V and 0 bases from J, with 13 bases in between.

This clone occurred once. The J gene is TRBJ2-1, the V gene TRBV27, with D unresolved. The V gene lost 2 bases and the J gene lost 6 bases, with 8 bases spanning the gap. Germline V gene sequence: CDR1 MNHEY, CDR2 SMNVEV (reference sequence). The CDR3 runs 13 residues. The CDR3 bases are TGTGCCAGCAGTTTAGGCCTTCCCAATGAGCAGTTCTTC. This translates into CASSLGLPNEQFF.

CDR3 sequence (DNA): TGTGCCAGTAGTATCTCAGCAAGCGGGAGGGGATTCTACGAGCAGTACTTC. Translating gives CASSISASGRGFYEQYF. The genes are TRBV19 and TRBJ2-7; the match to TRBD2 covers 10 bases. V shed 3 bases and J 3 bases; nucleotides not matched to a gene: 11. The germline gives CDR1 LNHDA, CDR2 SQIVND (reference sequence). The CDR3 runs 17 residues.

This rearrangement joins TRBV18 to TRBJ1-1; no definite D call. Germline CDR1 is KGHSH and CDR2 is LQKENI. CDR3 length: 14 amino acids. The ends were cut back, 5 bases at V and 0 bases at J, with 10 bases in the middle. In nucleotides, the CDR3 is TGTGCCAGCTCAGACCAAGGAGTGAACACTGAAGCTTTCTTT. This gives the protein CASSDQGVNTEAFF.

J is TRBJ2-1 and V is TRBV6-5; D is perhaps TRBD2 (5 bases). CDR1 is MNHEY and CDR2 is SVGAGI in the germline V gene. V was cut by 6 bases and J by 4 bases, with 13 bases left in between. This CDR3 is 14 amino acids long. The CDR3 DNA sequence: TGTGCCAGCAGACGTCCCGAGGGATACAATGAGCAGTTCTTC. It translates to CASRRPEGYNEQFF.

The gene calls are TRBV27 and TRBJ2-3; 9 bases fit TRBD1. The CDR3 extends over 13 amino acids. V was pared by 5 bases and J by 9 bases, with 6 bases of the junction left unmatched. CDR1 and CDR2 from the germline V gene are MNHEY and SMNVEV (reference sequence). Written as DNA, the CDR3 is TGTGCCAGCAGTACCACAGGGGGCGGCACGCAGTATTTT. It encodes CASSTTGGGTQYF.

CDR3 nucleotides: TGTGCCAGCAGCCCGACAGGGGTAGAGACCCAGTACTTC. Protein sequence: CASSPTGVETQYF. The chain employs TRBV11-3 and TRBJ2-5, with 8 bases lining up with TRBD1. CDR1 and CDR2 from the germline V gene are SGHNT and YENEEA. The CDR3 totals 13 residues. V gave up 5 bases and J gave up 4 bases; unmatched junction bases: 3.